One sample yielded the 22 T cell receptor beta chains listed below, sequenced in a study of blood T cell repertoires in COVID-19. TCRdb's copy holds only in-frame clones and misses some; the assay was immunoSEQ multiplex PCR. The top ten clones hold about 2.5% of a sample with 110,000 or so clones, approximately 79% of them seen once. The sequenced sample was peripheral blood. The receptors shown here come from a man in his forties or fifties with acute or convalescent COVID-19.

V usage is TRBV7-8 and J usage is TRBJ1-1; 7 bases map to TRBD1. Germline-derived CDR1 and CDR2 are SGHVS and FQNEAQ. The CDR3 loop spans 13 amino acids. V lost 4 bases, J lost 3 bases, and 2 bases stayed unmatched. DNA of the CDR3: TGTGCCAGCAGCTCTCAGGGGGACACTGAAGCTTTCTTT. Translated, it gives CASSSQGDTEAFF.

This chain connects TRBV30 to TRBJ2-2; 7 bases map to TRBD2. Germline V gives CDR1 GTSNPN, CDR2 SVGIG (reference sequence). V dropped 0 bases and J dropped 0; count of bases not matched to a gene: 1. The CDR3 is 15 residues long. CDR3 in DNA: TGTGCCTGGAGTGTAGGACTAGCGAACACCGGGGAGCTGTTTTTT. Translated: CAWSVGLANTGELFF.

The rearrangement links TRBV5-1 to TRBJ1-2; D is unresolved. CDR1 SGHRS and CDR2 YFSETQ come from the germline V gene. V lost 4 bases, J lost 4 bases, and 17 bases lay in between. CDR3 length equals 15 residues. Written as DNA, the CDR3 is TGCGCCAGCAGCCCTGATGCGGCCGTGGGCTATGGCTACACCTTC. Protein sequence: CASSPDAAVGYGYTF.

The chain links TRBV7-3 to TRBJ2-2, with TRBD1 identical over 8 bases. V was clipped by 4 bases and J by 0 bases; unmatched bases: 1. The CDR3 totals 15 residues. CDR1 and CDR2 from the germline V gene are SGHTA and FQGTGA. The CDR3 sequence: CASSSDRANTGELFF. The CDR3 DNA is TGTGCCAGCAGCTCGGACAGGGCGAACACCGGGGAGCTGTTTTTT.

V gene TRBV6-2 or TRBV6-3 combines with J gene TRBJ2-7; D is perhaps TRBD2 (6 bases). Trimming left V 6 bases short and J 2 bases short, with 11 bases between. This CDR3 spans 13 amino acids. Per germline, CDR1 MNHEY and CDR2 SVGEGT. The CDR3 sequence is CASSFGTAYEQYF. Here the CDR3 DNA reads TGTGCCAGCAGCTTTGGGACTGCCTACGAGCAGTACTTC.

A remark on this clone: Mismatch with germline at one junction end may stem from a read error. The rearrangement links TRBV4-1 to TRBJ2-5, with a possible D match to TRBD1 (6 bases). The germline gives CDR1 MGHRA, CDR2 YSYEKL. CDR3 length equals 15 residues. CDR3 bases: TGCGCCCGCAGCCGGGTCGAGGGGGAAGGGGAGACCCAGTACTTC. Its protein is CARSRVEGEGETQYF.

The rearrangement joins TRBV5-5 to TRBJ2-3; D gene unclear. The V gene's germline CDR1 is SGHKS and CDR2 YYEKEE (reference sequence). The CDR3 is made up of 14 amino acids. V gave up 3 bases and J gave up 1 base, with 9 bases separating them. DNA of the CDR3: TGTGCCAGCAGCTCGTTGGGCGGCACAGATACGCAGTATTTT. Residues: CASSSLGGTDTQYF. The variable domain in full, completed from reference TRBV5-5 and TRBJ2-3, reads DAGVTQSPTHLIKTRGQQVTLRCSPISGHKSVSWYQQVLGQGPQFIFQYYEKEERGRGNFPDRFSARQFPNYSSELNVNALLLGDSALYLCASSSLGGTDTQYFGPGTRLTVL.

The chain employs TRBV11-2 and TRBJ2-7; D is perhaps TRBD2 (6 bases). In germline, CDR1 is SGHAT, CDR2 FQNNGV. The CDR3 is 17 amino acids. V was trimmed by 5 bases and J by 4 bases, leaving 24 bases between them. The DNA for the CDR3 is TGTGCCAGCAGCATACGCCTAGGAGGGTTAACATGGTACGAGCAGTACTTC. Translated, it gives CASSIRLGGLTWYEQYF.

The CDR3: CASSETGTKTQYF. DNA for the CDR3: TGCGCCAGCAGTGAGACCGGGACAAAGACGCAGTATTTT. The chain joins TRBV10-1 to TRBJ2-3, with D maybe TRBD1 (6 bases). Germline values: CDR1 WNHNN, CDR2 SYGVQD (reference sequence). The length of the CDR3 is 13 residues. Deletions cut 2 bases from V and 9 bases from J, with 12 bases between.

V and J are TRBV19 and TRBJ2-7; 8 nucleotides line up with TRBD1. Germline V lookup: CDR1 LNHDA, CDR2 SQIVND (reference sequence). This CDR3 contains 13 residues. The trim removed 10 bases at V and 0 bases at J, leaving 5 bases unmatched. The CDR3 DNA follows: TGTGCCACTACAGGGGGAGGCTCCTACGAGCAGTACTTC. It is translated as CATTGGGSYEQYF.

V gene TRBV5-6 combines with J gene TRBJ2-1; possibly TRBD1 for D (5 bases). This CDR3 spans 15 amino acids. The germline CDR1 and CDR2 sequences are SGHDT and YYEEEE. V lost 4 bases, J lost 0 bases, and 11 bases lay in between. The CDR3 coding sequence is TGTGCCAGCAGCCCCTGGCAGGGCTCCTACAATGAGCAGTTCTTC. Translating it yields CASSPWQGSYNEQFF.

This clone was seen a few times. The chain couples TRBV27 to TRBJ2-5; 9 bases are shared with TRBD2. The trim removed 6 bases at V and 5 bases at J, leaving 16 bases unmatched. The germline V gene has CDR1 MNHEY and CDR2 SMNVEV (reference sequence). This CDR3 contains 17 residues. The CDR3 DNA sequence: TGTGCCAGCAGCCACCGGGCGGGAGGGTCCTCTTGGGAGACCCAGTACTTC. It is translated as CASSHRAGGSSWETQYF.

The gene calls are TRBV5-1 and TRBJ2-3, with a possible D match to TRBD1 (5 bases). Germline CDR1 reads SGHRS; CDR2 reads YFSETQ. Trimming removed 3 bases at V and 1 base at J, with 12 bases between. This CDR3 is built from 15 residues. Here the CDR3 DNA reads TGCGCCAGCAGCTCCAGGGTGAGTGGCACAGATACGCAGTATTTT. Translated: CASSSRVSGTDTQYF.

This chain joins TRBV2 and TRBJ2-5, with 8 bases aligning to TRBD1. The CDR3 has 16 amino acids. Germline values: CDR1 SNHLY, CDR2 FYNNEI. Trimming took 1 base from V and 5 from J; bases not matched to a gene: 9. CDR3 loop: CASSEGTGTLWETQYF. The CDR3 DNA is TGTGCCAGCAGTGAAGGGACAGGGACATTGTGGGAGACCCAGTACTTC.

This clone has just one count. The chain carries TRBV18 and TRBJ2-7; D may be TRBD2 (7 bases). Trimming pared 4 bases from V and 6 bases from J, leaving 13 bases between. Germline CDR1 and CDR2: KGHSH and LQKENI. The CDR3 is 13 amino acids. CDR3 amino acids: CASSRGGDSEQYF. The CDR3 DNA follows: TGTGCCAGCTCACGAGGGGGGGACTCCGAGCAGTACTTC.

The rearrangement links TRBV10-2 to TRBJ1-1; 7 positions agree with TRBD1. V was clipped by 6 bases and J by 5 bases; unmatched bases: 3. Germline V gene data show CDR1 as WSHSY and CDR2 as SAAADI. This CDR3 region has 12 residues. This CDR3 is CASRLTGTEAFF. The CDR3 bases are TGCGCCAGCAGGCTGACAGGGACTGAAGCTTTCTTT.

The V gene is TRBV25-1, the J gene TRBJ2-1; TRBD1 matches at 9 bases. V was pared by 7 bases and J by 5 bases, with 12 bases of the junction left unmatched. Germline V lookup: CDR1 MGHDK, CDR2 SYGVNS. The CDR3 covers 16 residues. CDR3 region: CASTTLGDRVNNEQFF. The CDR3 region has the DNA TGTGCCAGCACCACCCTTGGGGACAGGGTAAACAATGAGCAGTTCTTC. The variable domain in full, with the rest retrieved from reference TRBV25-1 and TRBJ2-1, is EADIYQTPRYLVIGTGKKITLECSQTMGHDKMYWYQQDPGMELHLIHYSYGVNSTEKGDLSSESTVSRIRTEHFPLTLESARPSHTSQYLCASTTLGDRVNNEQFFGPGTRLTVL.

This chain uses TRBV27 with TRBJ1-4; the match to TRBD1 covers 7 bases. Germline V gene lookup returns CDR1 MNHEY and CDR2 SMNVEV (reference sequence). The CDR3 totals 15 residues. After removal of 9 bases from V and 5 bases from J, the junction contained 12 bases not matched to a gene. CDR3 nucleotides: TGTGCCAGTTCTCTCGGGACAGATGAGAATGAAAAACTGTTTTTT. Protein product: CASSLGTDENEKLFF.

The chain employs TRBV5-8 and TRBJ2-3, with 9 bases that match TRBD1. Trimming at V came to 4 bases and at J to 3 bases, leaving 6 bases not matched to a gene. Germline CDR1 and CDR2: SGHTS and YDEGEE. The CDR3 runs to 15 residues. The chain's CDR3 is CASSLRDRATDTQYF. The CDR3 DNA reads as TGTGCCAGCAGCCTGAGGGACAGGGCGACAGATACGCAGTATTTT. Full variable domain (missing parts from reference TRBV5-8 and TRBJ2-3): EAGVTQSPTHLIKTRGQQATLRCSPISGHTSVYWYQQALGLGLQFLLWYDEGEERNRGNFPPRFSGRQFPNYSSELNVNALELEDSALYLCASSLRDRATDTQYFGPGTRLTVL.

The rearrangement uses TRBV3-1 (or the pseudogene TRBV3-2) and TRBJ2-7; D possibly corresponds to TRBD1 (5 bases). V dropped 4 bases and J dropped 5 bases, with 12 bases sitting between them. The germline V gene has CDR1 LGHDT and CDR2 YNNKEL (reference sequence). CDR3 length: 13 residues. CDR3 DNA: TGTGCCAGCAGCCCCAGGGTGGCTGACGAGCAGTACTTC. This gives the protein CASSPRVADEQYF.

This chain joins TRBV6-4 and TRBJ1-1, with a tentative D call TRBD1 (6 bases). Trimming stripped 5 bases from V and 0 bases from J, with 13 bases between. Germline CDR1 MRHNA, CDR2 SNTAGT. CDR3 length equals 15 residues. The chain's CDR3 is CASSLRTDLNTEAFF. DNA for the CDR3: TGTGCCAGCAGTTTACGGACAGACCTGAACACTGAAGCTTTCTTT.

The V gene is TRBV28, the J gene TRBJ2-1; weak D call: TRBD1 (5 bases). Between the trimmed V and J ends, which lost 6 bases and 9 bases, there was a span of 21 bases. The CDR3 consists of 15 residues. Germline loops: CDR1 MDHEN, CDR2 SYDVKM. CDR3 in DNA: TGTGCCAGCAGACCTCACACTACAGACAGAGCTGAGCAGTTCTTC. The encoded protein is CASRPHTTDRAEQFF.